These 2 T cell receptor beta chains were all obtained from the same sample, sequenced in a study of T cells in localized non-small cell lung cancer. Measured with immunoSEQ multiplex PCR; TCRdb has only the in-frame clones, and not every one. The sample lists some 37,000 clones, approximately 89% occurring once. The sequencing used peripheral blood, collected before any cancer treatment. These receptors were obtained from a woman aged 40 to 75 with stage I lung adenocarcinoma.

The chain uses TRBV29-1 and TRBJ2-3, with 15 bases that match TRBD2. Germline V gene data show CDR1 as SQVTM and CDR2 as ANQGSEA. CDR3 length: 15 residues. The V gene end was trimmed by 6 bases and the J gene end by 6 bases; junction bases not matched to a gene: 7. The CDR3 reads CSVSLGTSGRDTQYF. In DNA form, the CDR3 reads TGCAGCGTAAGCCTCGGGACTAGCGGGAGGGATACGCAGTATTTT.

CDR3 sequence: CASSGQGPYYQETQYF. For the CDR3, the DNA is TGTGCCAGCTCTGGACAGGGGCCCTATTACCAAGAGACCCAGTACTTC. The chain combines TRBV11-1 with TRBJ2-5, with 9 bases that match TRBD1. The CDR3 sequence is 16 residues long. The J segment lost 0 bases and the V segment lost 8 bases, leaving 10 bases of the junction unmatched. Germline CDR1 and CDR2: SGHAT and FQDESV (reference sequence).